This is a list of T cell receptor beta chains from one sample in a study of cytomegalovirus exposure and HLA in healthy donors. TCRdb keeps only in-frame clones here, not all; method: immunoSEQ multiplex PCR. The repertoire holds 210,000 or so clones, with roughly 80% as singletons. The sequenced sample was PBMCs. The origin of the receptors is a man aged 40-55 years in good health and CMV-seronegative. Each CDR3 is given with its conserved first and last residue. Each record gives: V gene, D gene, J gene, clone size, CDR3 length, CDR3 DNA, CDR3 protein. A D gene is named only where the DNA matches it firmly. Size values are once, few and many counts, or a class for expanded clones, and some rows have none.

TRBV15	NA	TRBJ2-2	few	17	TGTGCCACCAGCAGAGATGATCTGGCAGCGAACACCGGGGAGCTGTTTTTT	CATSRDDLAANTGELFF
TRBV27	NA	TRBJ1-5	NA	16	TGTGCCAGCAGTTTCAGGGCAGGGTATGGCAATCAGCCCCAGCATTTT	CASSFRAGYGNQPQHF
TRBV2	NA	TRBJ1-2	NA	13	TGTGCCAGCAGTGGGACTCCTTTCGGAGGCTACACCTTC	CASSGTPFGGYTF
TRBV27	NA	TRBJ2-7	NA	16	TGTGCCAGCAGCCTCCGCGGGCCAGGGGGAGGATACGAGCAGTACTTC	CASSLRGPGGGYEQYF
TRBV2	TRBD2	TRBJ2-3	few	15	TGTGCCAGCAGCCTACTAGCGGGGGGCACAGATACGCAGTATTTT	CASSLLAGGTDTQYF
TRBV13	NA	TRBJ1-6	NA	16	TGTGCCAGCAGCGTACCCCGGGGGGCCCTCCGATCACCCCTCCACTTT	CASSVPRGALRSPLHF
TRBV27	TRBD2	TRBJ2-3	NA	15	TGTGCCAGCAACTCGCCTCTGCGGGGGGCTAATACGCAGTATTTT	CASNSPLRGANTQYF
TRBV5-1	NA	TRBJ1-1	NA	16	TGCGCCAGCAGCTTGTCTGGCGCGGGGGTGGGCACTGAAGCTTTCTTT	CASSLSGAGVGTEAFF
TRBV21-1	NA	TRBJ2-7	once	15	TGTGCCATCTGGGGGGTGAGGGTCCCCACCTACGAGCAGTACTTC	CAIWGVRVPTYEQYF
TRBV15	TRBD2	TRBJ2-1	NA	19	TGTGCCACCACGGGTGCAGCGGGGGTAAATGGTGCCTCTTTGGATGAGCAGTTCTTC	CATTGAAGVNGASLDEQFF
TRBV7-9	TRBD1	TRBJ1-5	NA	15	TGTGCCAGCAGCTCCTCGGACAGGGCGCGACAGCCCCAGCATTTT	CASSSSDRARQPQHF
TRBV2	TRBD1	TRBJ2-7	once	14	TGTGCCAGCAGGGCCGGACAGGGGACCTACGAGCAGTACTTC	CASRAGQGTYEQYF
TRBV27	TRBD1	TRBJ1-1	NA	15	TGTGCCAGCAGCGTCCCGGGACAGATACACACTGAAGCTTTCTTT	CASSVPGQIHTEAFF
TRBV15	TRBD2	TRBJ2-2	NA	14	TGTGCCACCAGTTGGGGGGGGTCTGAGAGGGAGCTGTTTTTT	CATSWGGSERELFF
TRBV7-8	TRBD1	TRBJ2-7	NA	14	TGTGCCAGCAGCTTACGGGACAGGGGCGGCGTGCAGTACTTC	CASSLRDRGGVQYF
TRBV9	NA	TRBJ1-3	NA	16	TGTGCCAGCAGCGCCCCCAGGGGCGGGTTTGGAAACACCATATATTTT	CASSAPRGGFGNTIYF
TRBV28	NA	TRBJ1-5	few	12	TGTGCCAGCAGTAATATAGAGCAGCCCCAGCATTTT	CASSNIEQPQHF
TRBV9	NA	TRBJ1-4	NA	13	TGTGCCAGCAGCGTCGCGCTTAATGAAAAACTGTTTTTT	CASSVALNEKLFF
TRBV15	NA	TRBJ2-2	few	12	TGTGCCACCAGCCCTAATAACGGGGAGCTGTTTTTT	CATSPNNGELFF
TRBV7-8	TRBD1	TRBJ2-5	NA	14	TGTGCCAGCAGGATAACAGGGGGCTCAGAGACCCAGTACTTC	CASRITGGSETQYF
TRBV11-1	TRBD2	TRBJ2-7	NA	12	TGTGCCAGCACCGCGGTGGGAGGGGAGCAGTACTTC	CASTAVGGEQYF
TRBV10-3	TRBD2	TRBJ2-5	few	12	TGTGCCATCAGTGAACTAGCGGACGAGTCGGACTTC	CAISELADESDF
TRBV15	NA	TRBJ1-6	NA	16	TGTGCCACCAGCAGAGAGCCGGGACTCCGGAATTCACCCCTCCACTTT	CATSREPGLRNSPLHF
TRBV5-4	TRBD1	TRBJ1-1	few	14	TGTGCCAGCAGCTTCCAGGGGGCGGGTACTGAAGCTTTCTTT	CASSFQGAGTEAFF
TRBV10-3	TRBD1	TRBJ2-7	few	12	TGTGCCATCGGGACAGGGACGGACGAGCAGTACTTC	CAIGTGTDEQYF
TRBV5-1	TRBD1	TRBJ2-7	NA	13	TGCGCCAGCAGCTTACAGGGGGCCTACGAGCAGTACTTC	CASSLQGAYEQYF
TRBV27	NA	TRBJ2-7	once	13	TGTGCCAGCAGTTTACAGGGGCAATACGAGCAGTACTTC	CASSLQGQYEQYF
TRBV4-3	NA	TRBJ1-5	NA	15	TGCGCCAGCAGCCAAGATACGGGGATCAATCAGCCCCAGCATTTT	CASSQDTGINQPQHF
TRBV6-6	TRBD1	TRBJ2-7	NA	15	TGTGCCAGCAGTTATGCGACAGGGAATTTCTACGAGCAGTACTTC	CASSYATGNFYEQYF
TRBV28	TRBD1	TRBJ2-2	NA	15	TGTGCCAGCAGTCGTTCAGGGGGCGGAACCGGGGAGCTGTTTTTT	CASSRSGGGTGELFF
TRBV15	TRBD1	TRBJ2-7	NA	15	TGTGCCACCAGCAGAGCCGGGACAGGGGGTAACGAGCAGTACTTC	CATSRAGTGGNEQYF
TRBV29-1	NA	TRBJ2-1	NA	12	TGCAGCGGCACCCAGGGGAGAAATGAGCAGTTCTTC	CSGTQGRNEQFF
TRBV19	TRBD1	TRBJ1-2	NA	14	TGTGCCACCTCTTTGGACAGGGCTAAAGGTGGCTACACCTTC	CATSLDRAKGGYTF
TRBV30	NA	TRBJ2-1	NA	15	TGTGCCTGGAGTGTAGGGTCAGGGTCCTACAATGAGCAGTTCTTC	CAWSVGSGSYNEQFF
TRBV7-3	NA	TRBJ2-3	NA	14	TGTGCCAGCAGCTTAACGGAAGGGGGAGATACGCAGTATTTT	CASSLTEGGDTQYF
TRBV28	NA	TRBJ2-2	few	13	TGTGCCAGCAGTTTATACTCTACCGGGGAGCTGTTTTTT	CASSLYSTGELFF
TRBV10-3	NA	TRBJ2-7	few	14	TGTGCCATCAGTACGCCGACAAGTACCTACGAGCAGTACTTC	CAISTPTSTYEQYF
TRBV6-1	NA	TRBJ2-7	NA	14	TGTGCCATCCGACTAGACAGGGCCTCCTACGAGCAGTACTTC	CAIRLDRASYEQYF
TRBV9	TRBD1	TRBJ2-3	NA	15	TGTGCCAGCAGCGGAGGACAGGGTTACACAGATACGCAGTATTTT	CASSGGQGYTDTQYF
TRBV6-1	TRBD1	TRBJ2-5	once	15	TGTGCCAGCAGCCCGGGACAGGGAGTTGTTGAGACCCAGTACTTC	CASSPGQGVVETQYF
TRBV6-1	NA	TRBJ2-5	NA	15	TGTGCCAGCAGTGAAGGTACTAAGGATATCGAGACCCAGTACTTC	CASSEGTKDIETQYF
TRBV7-9	TRBD1	TRBJ1-1	once	15	TGTGCCAGCAGCACCCAGGGACAGGGAAGCACTGAAGCTTTCTTT	CASSTQGQGSTEAFF
TRBV7-6	TRBD2	TRBJ2-7	NA	15	TGTGCCAGCAGCTTGACTAGCGGGGGGACCTACGAGCAGTACTTC	CASSLTSGGTYEQYF
TRBV4-1	TRBD2	TRBJ2-1	NA	15	TGCGCCAGCAGCCAACCTCGGACTAGCGGGAATGAGCAGTTCTTC	CASSQPRTSGNEQFF
TRBV15	NA	TRBJ1-1	NA	13	TGTGCCACCAGCATAGGGGCGAACACTGAAGCTTTCTTT	CATSIGANTEAFF
TRBV2	NA	TRBJ1-5	NA	13	TGTGCCAGCAGTGAGGGGACTAATCAGCCCCAGCATTTT	CASSEGTNQPQHF
TRBV14	TRBD1	TRBJ2-7	NA	16	TGTGCCAGCAGCCAAGATGAGGGACAGGGGACCTACGAGCAGTACTTC	CASSQDEGQGTYEQYF
TRBV10-2	NA	TRBJ2-1	once	14	TGCGCCAGCAGTAACTTAGCGGCCTACAATGAGCAGTTCTTC	CASSNLAAYNEQFF
TRBV4-2	TRBD2	TRBJ2-2	NA	19	TGTGCCAGCAGCCGACCCCGAGGTAGCGGGAGTACGAACACCGGGGAGCTGTTTTTT	CASSRPRGSGSTNTGELFF
TRBV5-1	NA	TRBJ2-2	NA	15	TGCGCCAGCAGCTTGGGCGGGACTTTGACCGGGGAGCTGTTTTTT	CASSLGGTLTGELFF
TRBV9	TRBD2	TRBJ2-3	NA	19	TGTGCCAGCAGCGTAGGATATGGTAGCGGGAGTATAAGCACAGATACGCAGTATTTT	CASSVGYGSGSISTDTQYF
TRBV9	NA	TRBJ2-7	NA	15	TGTGCCAGCAGCGTATTGGACAGTCTATGGGGCGAGCAGTACTTC	CASSVLDSLWGEQYF
TRBV5-1	TRBD1	TRBJ1-3	NA	18	TGCGCCAGCAGCTTCCAGTCTGACCCAGGGGGATCTGGAAACACCATATATTTT	CASSFQSDPGGSGNTIYF
TRBV6-5	TRBD2	TRBJ2-5	NA	15	TGTGCCAGCACCCCCTCGGGCGGGAGTCAAGAGACCCAGTACTTC	CASTPSGGSQETQYF
TRBV7-9	TRBD2	TRBJ2-7	once	15	TGTGCCAGCAGCTTAGTCCCCACTAGCGGCTACGAGCAGTACTTC	CASSLVPTSGYEQYF